The rows below give T cell receptor beta chains drawn from one sample of a study of blood T cell repertoires in COVID-19. This table comes from immunoSEQ multiplex PCR, and its TCRdb copy is limited to in-frame clones, with some not included. The sample consists of 60,000 to 90,000 clones, roughly 70% of them appearing once. Sequenced sample: peripheral blood. The receptors originated from a human donor with acute or convalescent COVID-19. The donor label of this sample is uncertain. CDR3s leave out the opening cysteine and the closing phenylalanine or tryptophan. A D gene is named only where the DNA matches it firmly.

TRBV28	TRBJ2-1	TRBD2	ASSPFGRAANEQF
TRBV7-8	TRBJ1-6	.	ASSLLGTPNSPLH
TRBV3-1/TRBV3-2	TRBJ1-1	.	ASSQSRNTEAF
TRBV14	TRBJ2-2	TRBD2	ASSTGLADPRPGELF
TRBV19	TRBJ1-1	TRBD1	ASSMRGQGNTEAF
TRBV18	TRBJ1-2	.	ASSRDTTYGYT
TRBV4-2	TRBJ2-5	TRBD2	ASSPQRGTETQY
TRBV6-1	TRBJ2-1	.	ASSDRYNEQF
TRBV6-2/TRBV6-3	TRBJ2-1	TRBD2	ASSPTGLAGDREQF
TRBV7-2	TRBJ2-3	TRBD2	ASSPGTSTDTQY
TRBV10-3	TRBJ1-5	TRBD1	AISEPGGGQGAGQPQH
TRBV4-3	TRBJ1-6	TRBD1	ASSQVGDRAGLALH
TRBV18	TRBJ2-2	TRBD2	ASSPRLAGGQDAGELF
TRBV18	TRBJ1-5	TRBD1	ASSPWTGGVGSNQPQH
TRBV5-6	TRBJ1-2	TRBD1	ASIKTGIIYGYT
TRBV11-1	TRBJ2-2	TRBD1	ASSLTGTGRTGELF
TRBV24-1	TRBJ1-6	TRBD1	ATSVGTALPLH
TRBV19	TRBJ1-6	.	ASSIVGRGDSPLH
TRBV20-1	TRBJ1-1	.	SARGGVQAF
TRBV27	TRBJ2-1	TRBD2	ASSLWGGNPYNEQF
TRBV4-1	TRBJ2-1	.	ASSQSEWRGEQF
TRBV7-9	TRBJ2-4	TRBD1	ASSYRDRENIQY
TRBV7-3	TRBJ2-3	.	ASSSQTRPDTQY
TRBV6-5	TRBJ2-1	TRBD2	ASSYVAGGYNEQF
TRBV19	TRBJ1-5	.	ASSPSTGRQPQH
TRBV7-8	TRBJ2-4	.	ASSLAGGGGVIQY